Listed below are T cell receptor beta chains from one sample, sequenced in a study of shared clonotypes between healthy human individuals. Sequencing used immunoSEQ multiplex PCR; TCRdb keeps in-frame clones, though not all of them. The table has 470,000 or so clones, over 70% seen once; the top ten hold about an eighth. What was sequenced was PBMCs. All receptors derive from a woman aged 40 to 50 in good health. Some clones in this sample may be carry-over from other donors' samples. CDR3s leave out the opening cysteine and the closing phenylalanine or tryptophan. The order of the fields is V gene, D gene, CDR3 protein. A D gene is named only where the DNA matches it firmly.

>TRBV7-6|TRBD2
ASSVLSGYATDTQY
>TRBV7-2|.
ASSFSYGELF
>TRBV2|.
ASTGLASTDTQY
>TRBV28|TRBD1
ASSPPTGGSETQY
>TRBV6-5|TRBD1
ASSRGQGVNQPQH
>TRBV5-1|.
ASSLSSAKAYEQY
>TRBV30|TRBD2
AWSVGLAGAYNEQF
>TRBV10-3|.
ASLWDGNNEQF
>TRBV5-1|TRBD1
ASSPIGQGGPYEQY
>TRBV25-1|TRBD2
ASSAGGSGETQY
>TRBV4-1|.
ASSVSGEQF
>TRBV28|TRBD1
ASTRDSPKSNYGYT
>TRBV7-2|TRBD1
ASSKDRGGTQY
>TRBV6-1|.
ASSDIGPQETQY
>TRBV6-4|.
ASSASPETGELF
>TRBV6-5|.
ASSYGLGRGQY
>TRBV5-1|TRBD2
ASSLVETSIGTQY